At least ten counts were recorded for the clone carrying this TCR beta chain. Its matching antigen is unknown. The V segment lost 6 bases and the J segment 4 bases; nucleotides outside the gene matches: 5. This CDR3 has 15 amino acids. The sample belongs to a study of HIV-infected children after antiretroviral therapy interruption. Study results and caveats: After treatment interruption started, naive CD4+ CDR3 overlap across time points dropped. By the end of treatment interruption, naive CD4+ clonality (Gini) increased.

Unique molecular identifiers were included in an RNA-based 3' RACE TCR library. TCRdb re-called the 3' RACE reads through MiXCR, storing one row per CDR3 protein. The sample contains fewer than 20,000 distinct CDR3 sequences, 3.4% of which appear only once. Described treatment: PENTA 11 planned treatment interruption arm or continuous ART arm. From thawed PBMCs, naive CD4+ CD45RA+ CD45RO- T cells were sorted. This chain connects TRBV12-3 or TRBV12-4 to TRBJ2-3; 12 bases map to TRBD2. This TCR was recovered from a child aged 2 to 17 with HIV. The material sequenced was CD45RA+ CD4+ T cells from PBMCs, taken from a donor given antiretroviral therapy, either interrupted or continuous. Stated subset: naive CD4+ CD45RA+ CD45RO- T cells. CDR3 in amino acids: CASRALAGGPDTQYF. In DNA, the CDR3 is TGTGCCAGCAGGGCCCTAGCGGGGGGGCCAGATACGCAGTATTTT.